Listed below are T cell receptor beta chains from one sample, sequenced in a study of blood T cell repertoires in COVID-19. Clones were read by immunoSEQ multiplex PCR, and TCRdb kept only the in-frame ones, dropping some. The table includes 200,000 or so clones, about four fifths detected once. The sequencing input was PBMCs or T cells enriched from blood (not recorded which). The receptors were gathered from a woman between 45 and 65 years old who had been exposed to COVID-19. CDR3s include the opening cysteine and the closing phenylalanine or tryptophan. A D gene is named only where the DNA matches it firmly.

j_call | d_call | v_call | cdr3_aa
TRBJ1-2 | - | TRBV12-3/TRBV12-4 | CASSFRGGYTF
TRBJ2-7 | - | TRBV30 | CAWSGLGHEQYF
TRBJ2-7 | - | TRBV19 | CASSPAGRISYEQYF
TRBJ2-1 | - | TRBV5-5 | CASSFKAGVDNEQFF
TRBJ1-6 | TRBD1 | TRBV28 | CASGGQGDSPLHF
TRBJ2-7 | - | TRBV4-3 | CASSQETHFYEQYF
TRBJ1-2 | - | TRBV19 | CASSPRTVLSDYGYTF
TRBJ2-2 | - | TRBV7-3 | CASSSTTGELFF
TRBJ2-5 | - | TRBV9 | CASSVAGVRQETQYF
TRBJ2-7 | - | TRBV23-1 | CASSQRGRDEQYF
TRBJ1-3 | TRBD1 | TRBV10-2 | CASRGQGENTIYF
TRBJ1-2 | TRBD1 | TRBV19 | CAAGERQGRSANYGYTF
TRBJ2-7 | - | TRBV11-2 | CASSLVVYEQYF
TRBJ2-2 | - | TRBV5-1 | CASSLDTSANTGELFF
TRBJ1-5 | TRBD1 | TRBV6-4 | CASSEGGGNQPQHF
TRBJ1-6 | - | TRBV6-5 | CASNLGGGVNSPLHF
TRBJ1-5 | - | TRBV19 | CASSMIGGRGNQPQHF
TRBJ1-4 | TRBD1 | TRBV7-6 | CASSSQGFTTNEKLFF
TRBJ2-7 | TRBD1 | TRBV7-8 | CASSWEGQGSYEQYF
TRBJ1-1 | - | TRBV25-1 | CASLDLGNTEAFF
TRBJ1-4 | TRBD1 | TRBV19 | CASRGWDSATNEKLFF
TRBJ1-2 | TRBD1 | TRBV27 | CASRTGSWPYGYTF
TRBJ2-1 | TRBD2 | TRBV28 | CASSFPSGASYNEQFF
TRBJ1-1 | TRBD1 | TRBV5-8 | CASSFRQGPGGAFF
TRBJ1-2 | TRBD1 | TRBV29-1 | CSEKTGDGYTF
TRBJ2-1 | TRBD2 | TRBV7-9 | CASSPAGGGDEQFF
TRBJ1-1 | - | TRBV3-1/TRBV3-2 | CASSQGHGALAEAFF
TRBJ2-3 | TRBD2 | TRBV14 | CASSQDRAGGRTDTQYF
TRBJ2-2 | TRBD1 | TRBV7-9 | CASSTRQGTGELFF
TRBJ1-1 | TRBD1 | TRBV29-1 | CSVGRGQVYTEAFF
TRBJ2-7 | - | TRBV7-9 | CASSLEERSYEQYF
TRBJ1-4 | - | TRBV19 | CASRRTVTEKLFF
TRBJ1-1 | - | TRBV9 | CASSVAPGGTEAFF
TRBJ1-1 | - | TRBV29-1 | CSVERAPNTEAFF
TRBJ1-1 | - | TRBV27 | CASSFAGMVSEAFF
TRBJ1-1 | TRBD1 | TRBV12-3/TRBV12-4 | CASSLGTGSEAFF
TRBJ1-6 | - | TRBV27 | CASMESGSPLHF
TRBJ1-3 | TRBD1 | TRBV10-2 | CASRGQGLTGNTIYF
TRBJ1-1 | TRBD1 | TRBV27 | CASSTGVLTEAFF
TRBJ2-2 | TRBD2 | TRBV6-2/TRBV6-3 | CASSSPGTSLSGELFF
TRBJ2-3 | - | TRBV4-1 | CASSQSPGDTQYF
TRBJ1-1 | - | TRBV6-5 | CASSLGSNTEAFF
TRBJ1-1 | TRBD1 | TRBV27 | CASSTRQGNTEAFF
TRBJ1-2 | - | TRBV29-1 | CSVYPRGSYGYTF
TRBJ1-1 | - | TRBV5-1 | CASSRVTENTEAFF
TRBJ2-3 | - | TRBV4-3 | CASGQPGDTQYF
TRBJ2-3 | TRBD2 | TRBV7-6 | CASSRLQRGNQDTQYF
TRBJ1-1 | - | TRBV25-1 | CASSEKYGGDEAFF
TRBJ2-7 | - | TRBV27 | CASGQFPGQYF
TRBJ2-3 | - | TRBV6-6 | CASTTGYRTDTQYF